One sample yielded the 28 T cell receptor beta chains listed below, sequenced in a study of OX40 agonist ivuxolimab in advanced cancers. The method was immunoSEQ multiplex PCR; TCRdb's version includes in-frame clones alone and lacks a portion of them. Of 45,000 to 50,000 clones in the sample, about 89% were seen once. The sequenced sample was CD4+ or CD8+ T cells sorted from blood, obtained in a trial of the OX40 agonist ivuxolimab. These receptors all stem from an adult with an advanced solid tumor such as melanoma, head and neck, liver or kidney cancer.

This sequence joins TRBV6-4 and TRBJ1-1; D call uncertain. Germline V gives CDR1 MRHNA, CDR2 SNTAGT. The CDR3 has 14 residues. V was trimmed by 3 bases and J by 1 base, leaving 9 bases between them. CDR3 coding DNA: TGTGCCAGCAGTGATCTACCAGGGAACACTGAAGCTTTCTTT. It is translated as CASSDLPGNTEAFF.

The chain uses TRBV19 and TRBJ2-4; 8 bases are shared with TRBD2. Germline trimming cut 1 base from V and 4 bases from J; bases unmatched to any gene: 3. There are 15 residues in the CDR3. The germline V gene encodes CDR1 LNHDA and CDR2 SQIVND (reference sequence). CDR3 bases: TGTGCCAGTAGTATAGCTTCGGGGGGGAAAAACATTCAGTACTTC. It encodes CASSIASGGKNIQYF.

V usage is TRBV27 and J usage is TRBJ2-1; TRBD2 aligns across 7 bases. The length of the CDR3 is 16 residues. Germline V gene sequence: CDR1 MNHEY, CDR2 SMNVEV (reference sequence). The trim removed 11 bases at V and 0 bases at J, leaving 13 bases unmatched. The CDR3 region is CAGPGRELGSYNEQFF. CDR3 bases: TGTGCCGGCCCAGGGCGGGAGTTAGGCTCCTACAATGAGCAGTTCTTC.

The rearrangement joins TRBV7-6 to TRBJ1-5; D remains ambiguous. Trimming removed 0 bases from V and 8 bases from J, with 14 bases in between. The CDR3 extends over 15 amino acids. CDR1 and CDR2 (germline): SGHVS, FNYEAQ. The CDR3 spells CASSLAGVLGEPQHF. The DNA for the CDR3 is TGTGCCAGCAGCTTAGCGGGAGTACTCGGCGAGCCCCAGCATTTT.

This rearrangement joins TRBV5-6 to TRBJ2-1, with 8 bases fitting TRBD2. The CDR3 extends over 15 amino acids. In germline, CDR1 is SGHDT, CDR2 YYEEEE. After removal of 5 bases from V and 4 bases from J, the junction contained 8 bases not matched to a gene. This chain's CDR3 is CASRKSGSRYNEQFF. CDR3 in DNA: TGTGCCAGCAGAAAAAGCGGGAGTAGATACAATGAGCAGTTCTTC.

This clone was counted a few times. This chain uses TRBV7-9 with TRBJ1-5; TRBD1 matches at 7 bases. Looked up from germline, CDR1 is SEHNR and CDR2 is FQNEAQ (reference sequence). This CDR3 comprises 15 residues. V lost 7 bases, J lost 2 bases, and 8 bases stayed unmatched. Written as DNA, the CDR3 is TGTGCCAGCACCTTGGGAGGACAGGGCAATCAGCCCCAGCATTTT. This sequence encodes CASTLGGQGNQPQHF. Full variable domain (missing parts from reference TRBV7-9 and TRBJ1-5): DTGVSQNPRHKITKRGQNVTFRCDPISEHNRLYWYRQTLGQGPEFLTYFQNEAQLEKSRLLSDRFSAERPKGSFSTLEIQRTEQGDSAMYLCASTLGGQGNQPQHFGDGTRLSIL.

The genes are TRBV7-6 and TRBJ2-5; D uncertain. Matching the DNA end better, TRBJ2-7 makes the J call doubtful. Per germline, CDR1 SGHVS and CDR2 FNYEAQ. The CDR3 covers 13 residues. CDR3 sequence reads: CASSLQENYEQYF. Here the CDR3 DNA reads TGTGCCAGCAGCTTACAGGAAAACTACGAGCAGTACTTC.

The J gene is TRBJ1-1, the V gene TRBV27; TRBD1 matches at 7 bases. Germline lookup yields CDR1 MNHEY and CDR2 SMNVEV (reference sequence). The V and J ends lost 2 bases and 7 bases, in that order; junction bases with no gene match: 10. This CDR3 region has 15 residues. The CDR3 reads CASSLRGPSIHEAFF. In nucleotides, the CDR3 is TGTGCCAGCAGTTTAAGGGGGCCGAGCATACATGAAGCTTTCTTT.

The chain couples TRBV4-2 to TRBJ2-2; no definite D call. V shed 2 bases and J shed 1 base, with 5 bases lying between them. In germline, CDR1 is LGHNA, CDR2 YNFKEQ. The CDR3 is 14 residues long. The CDR3 here is CASSQRWNTGELFF. CDR3 DNA: TGTGCCAGCAGCCAACGGTGGAACACCGGGGAGCTGTTTTTT.

The chain employs TRBV18 and TRBJ2-1; 8 bases agree with TRBD2. Germline CDR1 KGHSH, CDR2 LQKENI. This CDR3 has 15 residues. V lost 3 bases, J lost 2 bases, and 3 bases stayed unmatched. The CDR3 nucleotides read TGTGCCAGCTCACCTACCGGGGGGGCCTACAATGAGCAGTTCTTC. This sequence encodes CASSPTGGAYNEQFF.

The chain combines TRBV5-1 with TRBJ2-3, with TRBD2 matching over 8 bases. The CDR3 spans 16 residues. Germline lookup yields CDR1 SGHRS and CDR2 YFSETQ. The trim removed 0 bases at V and 1 base at J, leaving 4 bases unmatched. CDR3 DNA: TGCGCCAGCAGCTTGGAAGCGGGGGTGGGCACAGATACGCAGTATTTT. Protein: CASSLEAGVGTDTQYF.

The chain's CDR3 is CASSVGDGVYEQYF. The CDR3 nucleotides are TGTGCCAGCAGCGTAGGTGACGGGGTCTACGAGCAGTACTTC. The rearrangement joins TRBV9 to TRBJ2-7; D perhaps matches TRBD2 (5 bases). The CDR3 loop spans 14 amino acids. The germline V gene has CDR1 SGDLS and CDR2 YYNGEE. V lost 0 bases and J lost 3, with 10 bases in between.

V and J are TRBV4-1 and TRBJ2-5; D gene ambiguous. Trimming took off 3 bases at V and 2 bases at J, with 7 bases between the two ends. This CDR3 spans 13 amino acids. Germline CDR1 reads MGHRA; CDR2 reads YSYEKL. The CDR3 loop is CASSHVRQETQYF. CDR3 nucleotides: TGCGCCAGCAGCCACGTACGGCAAGAGACCCAGTACTTC.

CDR3 residues: CASTEAGAYNEQFF. The CDR3 DNA is TGTGCCAGCACCGAAGCGGGGGCCTACAATGAGCAGTTCTTC. This rearrangement joins TRBV7-9 to TRBJ2-1; 8 nucleotides line up with TRBD2. The length of the CDR3 is 14 residues. J was trimmed by 2 bases and V by 7 bases; bases with no gene match: 4. Germline CDR1 SEHNR, CDR2 FQNEAQ (reference sequence).

The chain combines TRBV11-1 with TRBJ1-1; D gene unclear. Germline loops: CDR1 SGHAT, CDR2 FQDESV (reference sequence). The V end was cut by 1 base, the J end by 0 bases, with 3 bases between. The CDR3 contains 13 residues. In DNA, the CDR3 is TGTGCCAGCAGCTTAGGGGTGAACACTGAAGCTTTCTTT. The encoded protein is CASSLGVNTEAFF.

V and J are TRBV27 and TRBJ2-3; no definite D call. V lost 2 bases and J 4 bases, leaving 7 bases between the germline ends. CDR3 length equals 13 residues. Germline V CDR1 and CDR2: MNHEY, SMNVEV (reference sequence). The CDR3 sequence: CASSLTTADTQYF. CDR3 DNA: TGTGCCAGCAGTTTAACGACCGCAGATACGCAGTATTTT.

This clone rates as large. J is TRBJ2-1 and V is TRBV9; 7 bases are a match to TRBD2. Germline V CDR1 and CDR2: SGDLS, YYNGEE. CDR3 length: 15 amino acids. V shed 3 bases and J 5 bases; nucleotides not matched to a gene: 8. The CDR3 loop reads CASSERGGRNNEQFF. DNA for the CDR3: TGTGCCAGCAGCGAAAGGGGCGGGAGAAACAATGAGCAGTTCTTC. The full variable domain, with the rest looked up from reference TRBV9 and TRBJ2-1, is DSGVTQTPKHLITATGQRVTLRCSPRSGDLSVYWYQQSLDQGLQFLIQYYNGEERAKGNILERFSAQQFPDLHSELNLSSLELGDSALYFCASSERGGRNNEQFFGPGTRLTVL.

J is TRBJ1-2 and V is TRBV18; D uncertain. Germline V CDR1 and CDR2: KGHSH, LQKENI. V was shortened by 1 base and J by 1 base, with 19 bases between the two germline ends. The CDR3 runs 18 residues. Here the CDR3 DNA reads TGTGCCAGCTCACCACTTCGGTCGGAGGGAGGGATTAACTATGGCTACACCTTC. It specifies CASSPLRSEGGINYGYTF.

The CDR3 DNA is TGTGCCAGCAGCGTCGAGAATAGCGGGCCCCGAACAGATACGCAGTATTTT. Encoded protein: CASSVENSGPRTDTQYF. The chain uses TRBV9 and TRBJ2-3, with 7 bases that match TRBD2. Per germline, CDR1 SGDLS and CDR2 YYNGEE. This CDR3 comprises 17 residues. The ends lost 2 bases at V and 3 bases at J; junction bases unmatched: 12.

Details on this clone: In the same sample, other DNA sequences code for this CDR3. This sequence joins TRBV19 and TRBJ1-4; D gene ambiguous. Germline V gene lookup returns CDR1 LNHDA and CDR2 SQIVND (reference sequence). The CDR3 has 14 amino acids. V lost 3 bases and J 4 bases, leaving 9 bases between the germline ends. DNA of the CDR3: TGTGCCAGTAGTATCCGGGCGGTTAATGAAAAACTGTTTTTT. This gives the protein CASSIRAVNEKLFF. Full variable domain (remainder filled in from reference TRBV19 and TRBJ1-4): DGGITQSPKYLFRKEGQNVTLSCEQNLNHDAMYWYRQDPGQGLRLIYYSQIVNDFQKGDIAEGYSVSREKKESFPLTVTSAQKNPTAFYLCASSIRAVNEKLFFGSGTQLSVL.

The CDR3 DNA is TGTGCCAGCAGCAACAGGGGGGCCTACAATGAGCAGTTCTTC. Translation gives CASSNRGAYNEQFF. The chain links TRBV27 to TRBJ2-1; 8 bases match TRBD1. CDR3 length: 14 residues. The germline CDR1 and CDR2 sequences are MNHEY and SMNVEV (reference sequence). J gave up 2 bases and V 6 bases, and 3 bases lay outside the gene matches.

This clone was seen only once. The chain joins TRBV4-1 to TRBJ2-7, with D unresolved. Germline lookup yields CDR1 MGHRA and CDR2 YSYEKL. V gave up 5 bases and J gave up 3 bases, with 11 bases separating them. This CDR3 comprises 13 residues. In DNA form, the CDR3 reads TGCGCCAGCAGCGTGACTGATATCTACGAGCAGTACTTC. Translated: CASSVTDIYEQYF.

The rearrangement uses TRBV4-1 and TRBJ2-5; D unclear. The CDR3 is made up of 12 amino acids. The germline gives CDR1 MGHRA, CDR2 YSYEKL. V lost 1 base to trimming and J lost 5 bases, with 5 bases between them. The CDR3: CASSQGVETQYF. CDR3 coding DNA: TGCGCCAGCAGCCAAGGAGTCGAGACCCAGTACTTC.

This sequence joins TRBV10-2 and TRBJ1-4; no clear D gene. V lost 1 base and J lost 0, with 15 bases in between. The CDR3 loop spans 18 amino acids. Per the germline V gene, CDR1 is WSHSY and CDR2 is SAAADI. CDR3 sequence reads: CASSELRPWAATNEKLFF. DNA for the CDR3: TGCGCCAGCAGTGAGTTAAGGCCGTGGGCAGCAACTAATGAAAAACTGTTTTTT.

This sequence joins TRBV5-5 and TRBJ1-1; the D is unclear. The germline V gene has CDR1 SGHKS and CDR2 YYEKEE (reference sequence). CDR3 length: 14 amino acids. Trimming took 0 bases from V and 1 from J, leaving 7 bases between them. CDR3 nucleotides: TGTGCCAGCAGCTTGGCCAACAAGAACACTGAAGCTTTCTTT. Amino acids: CASSLANKNTEAFF.

The chain couples TRBV7-9 to TRBJ2-7, with D maybe TRBD1 (5 bases). V gave up 5 bases and J gave up 2 bases, with 13 bases separating them. The CDR3 spans 14 residues. Germline V gives CDR1 SEHNR, CDR2 FQNEAQ (reference sequence). As DNA, the CDR3 is TGTGCCAGCAGCCGCAGGGATTGGCCCTACGAGCAGTACTTC. Translated: CASSRRDWPYEQYF.

The chain employs TRBV27 and TRBJ2-7; 7 bases are a match to TRBD1. The CDR3 totals 14 residues. Germline V gene lookup returns CDR1 MNHEY and CDR2 SMNVEV (reference sequence). Germline trimming cut 4 bases from V and 3 bases from J; bases unmatched to any gene: 6. CDR3 coding DNA: TGTGCCAGCAGTTCCGGGACAGACATCTACGAGCAGTACTTC. It is translated as CASSSGTDIYEQYF.

This clone showed up just once. The CDR3 loop reads CASSLILAGESYEQYF. The CDR3 nucleotides are TGTGCCAGCAGTTTAATTCTAGCGGGAGAATCCTACGAGCAGTACTTC. This rearrangement joins TRBV28 to TRBJ2-7; 10 bases align to TRBD2. The CDR3 is made up of 16 amino acids. Trimming took 2 bases from V and 1 from J; bases not matched to a gene: 5. Germline-derived CDR1 and CDR2 are MDHEN and SYDVKM.